Listed below are T cell receptor beta chains from one sample, sequenced in a study of T-cell reconstitution after alpha-beta-depleted transplantation in children. TCRdb independently ran MiXCR on the PCR reads; one entry per CDR3 protein. The sample includes 900,000 or so distinct CDR3 sequences, around 15% of them seen just once. The material was PBMCs, mostly from graft donor cells, obtained 360 days after TCRalphabeta/CD19-depleted stem cell transplant. These receptors were taken from a male patient aged 10 to 17 who had a stem cell transplant for acute lymphoblastic leukemia, so the T cells may come from the graft donor. Each CDR3 is given with its conserved first and last residue. D genes are given only for firm matches. A row's size may be missing; if present it is once, few, many or a size class.

D gene: -
J gene: TRBJ1-3
V gene: TRBV7-9
clone size: few
CDR3 DNA: TGTGCCAGCAGCGATACCGGCGGGGACTCTGGAAACACCATATATTTT
CDR3 protein: CASSDTGGDSGNTIYF

D gene: TRBD2
J gene: TRBJ2-3
V gene: TRBV6-2/TRBV6-3
clone size: -
CDR3 DNA: TGTGCCAGCAGTTGGCCGCGGGGGTACACAGATACGCAGTATTTT
CDR3 protein: CASSWPRGYTDTQYF

D gene: TRBD2
J gene: TRBJ2-3
V gene: TRBV5-6
clone size: few
CDR3 DNA: TGTGCCAGCAGCAGACACTTCCTAGCGGGGATTAGCACAGATACGCAGTATTTT
CDR3 protein: CASSRHFLAGISTDTQYF

D gene: TRBD2
J gene: TRBJ2-7
V gene: TRBV3-1
clone size: few
CDR3 DNA: TGTGCCAGCAGCCCTAGCGGATTCGCCTACGAGCAGTACTTC
CDR3 protein: CASSPSGFAYEQYF

D gene: -
J gene: TRBJ2-7
V gene: TRBV10-3
clone size: few
CDR3 DNA: TGTGCCATCAGTGACGGGGGACGGCACTCCTACGAGCAGTACTTC
CDR3 protein: CAISDGGRHSYEQYF

D gene: -
J gene: TRBJ2-7
V gene: TRBV7-9
clone size: few
CDR3 DNA: TGTGCCAGCAGCCCGGACAGCGGATCCTACGAGCAGTACTTC
CDR3 protein: CASSPDSGSYEQYF

D gene: TRBD2
J gene: TRBJ2-7
V gene: TRBV5-1
clone size: few
CDR3 DNA: TGCGCCAGCAGCTTGAAAGTGTTGCTCGGGGGGACCGATTTTTACGAGCAGTACTTC
CDR3 protein: CASSLKVLLGGTDFYEQYF

D gene: -
J gene: TRBJ1-5
V gene: TRBV7-6
clone size: few
CDR3 DNA: TGTGCCAGCCCCACCACCCGTAATAGCAATCAGCCCCAGCATTTT
CDR3 protein: CASPTTRNSNQPQHF

D gene: TRBD1
J gene: TRBJ2-1
V gene: TRBV12-3/TRBV12-4
clone size: -
CDR3 DNA: TGTGCCAGCAGGCCGGGACAGGGGGACAATGAGCAGTTCTTC
CDR3 protein: CASRPGQGDNEQFF

D gene: TRBD1
J gene: TRBJ2-6
V gene: TRBV27
clone size: -
CDR3 DNA: TGTGCCAGCAGGGACAGGGTCGCTGGGGCCAACGTCCTGACTTTC
CDR3 protein: CASRDRVAGANVLTF

D gene: -
J gene: TRBJ2-7
V gene: TRBV9
clone size: few
CDR3 DNA: TGTGCCAGCAGCGCCTCCGGGGGTGGCGAGCAGTACTTC
CDR3 protein: CASSASGGGEQYF

D gene: TRBD1
J gene: TRBJ2-7
V gene: TRBV20-1
clone size: few
CDR3 DNA: TGCAGTGTTCAGGGGGCCCACTACGAGCAGTACTTC
CDR3 protein: CSVQGAHYEQYF

D gene: -
J gene: TRBJ2-5
V gene: TRBV30
clone size: -
CDR3 DNA: TGTGCCTGGAGTAGGACAGAACAAGAGACCCAGTACTTC
CDR3 protein: CAWSRTEQETQYF

D gene: -
J gene: TRBJ2-3
V gene: TRBV2
clone size: -
CDR3 DNA: TGTGCCAGCAGTGAGCTGGGGCAGTATTTT
CDR3 protein: CASSELGQYF

D gene: TRBD1
J gene: TRBJ1-2
V gene: TRBV20-1
clone size: few
CDR3 DNA: TGCAGTGCTGAGGACAGGGGCCTCTATGGCTACACCTTC
CDR3 protein: CSAEDRGLYGYTF

D gene: TRBD2
J gene: TRBJ2-7
V gene: TRBV5-1
clone size: -
CDR3 DNA: TGCGCCCCCAATCCTCTCAGTAGCGGCGGGAGCGAGTCCTACGAGCAGTACTTC
CDR3 protein: CAPNPLSSGGSESYEQYF

D gene: -
J gene: TRBJ2-1
V gene: TRBV5-1
clone size: -
CDR3 DNA: TGCGCCAGCAGCTTGGGAAAGTCGTACAATGAGCAGTTCTTC
CDR3 protein: CASSLGKSYNEQFF

D gene: TRBD2
J gene: TRBJ2-2
V gene: TRBV5-1
clone size: once
CDR3 DNA: TGCGCCAGCAGCGCCGGACTAGCGGGAGATACCGGGGAGCTGTTTTTT
CDR3 protein: CASSAGLAGDTGELFF

D gene: -
J gene: TRBJ2-2
V gene: TRBV6-1
clone size: many
CDR3 DNA: TGTGCCAGCAGACCGGGACAAAACACCGGGGAGCTGTTTTTT
CDR3 protein: CASRPGQNTGELFF

D gene: -
J gene: TRBJ2-1
V gene: TRBV6-1
clone size: -
CDR3 DNA: TGTGCCAGCAGTCCGTGGCGGAGCTACAATGAGCAGTTCTTC
CDR3 protein: CASSPWRSYNEQFF

D gene: TRBD2
J gene: TRBJ2-1
V gene: TRBV9
clone size: many
CDR3 DNA: TGTGCCAGCAGCGTAGAAAGCGGGAGTCTCAATGAGCAGTTCTTC
CDR3 protein: CASSVESGSLNEQFF

D gene: TRBD1
J gene: TRBJ1-5
V gene: TRBV18
clone size: few
CDR3 DNA: TGTGCCAGCTCAGAGGGGGCGCAGTTCCTTAGCAATCAGCCCCAGCATTTT
CDR3 protein: CASSEGAQFLSNQPQHF

D gene: -
J gene: TRBJ2-2
V gene: TRBV3-1
clone size: -
CDR3 DNA: TGTGCCAGCAGCCTGCGGACCGGCGGGGCCGGGGAGCTGTTTTTT
CDR3 protein: CASSLRTGGAGELFF

D gene: -
J gene: TRBJ1-1
V gene: TRBV12-3/TRBV12-4
clone size: few
CDR3 DNA: TGTGCCAGCAGTTCCGATTCTGAGCATGAGCCGAACACTGAAGCTTTCTTT
CDR3 protein: CASSSDSEHEPNTEAFF

D gene: -
J gene: TRBJ2-1
V gene: TRBV6-5
clone size: many
CDR3 DNA: TGTGCCAGCAGGCCCCTAGGCGGAGCCTACAATGAGCAGTTCTTC
CDR3 protein: CASRPLGGAYNEQFF

D gene: -
J gene: TRBJ2-1
V gene: TRBV5-1
clone size: many
CDR3 DNA: TGCGCCAGCAGCTCAAGGGGAGACAATGAGCAGTTCTTC
CDR3 protein: CASSSRGDNEQFF

D gene: -
J gene: TRBJ2-2
V gene: TRBV29-1
clone size: few
CDR3 DNA: TGCAGCGTTGATACTGAAGTCGGGCAGGTCCGGACCGGGGAGCTGTTTTTT
CDR3 protein: CSVDTEVGQVRTGELFF

D gene: -
J gene: TRBJ2-7
V gene: TRBV7-9
clone size: -
CDR3 DNA: TGTGCCAGCAGGACGGACTATTGGGTCTCCGAGCAGTACTTC
CDR3 protein: CASRTDYWVSEQYF

D gene: -
J gene: TRBJ1-4
V gene: TRBV4-1
clone size: -
CDR3 DNA: TGCGCCAGCAGTCTCCCCATCCAACCAACTAATGAAAAACTGTTTTTT
CDR3 protein: CASSLPIQPTNEKLFF

D gene: -
J gene: TRBJ1-5
V gene: TRBV18
clone size: few
CDR3 DNA: TGTGCCAGCTCCTGGACAGAGAATCAGCCCCAGCATTTT
CDR3 protein: CASSWTENQPQHF

D gene: TRBD2
J gene: TRBJ2-7
V gene: TRBV29-1
clone size: -
CDR3 DNA: TGCAGCGTTGAAGGCGGGAGGGCTGGGGTGGACTACGAGCAGTACTTC
CDR3 protein: CSVEGGRAGVDYEQYF

D gene: -
J gene: TRBJ1-2
V gene: TRBV29-1
clone size: -
CDR3 DNA: TGCAGCGTTGAAGGTTGGAGGGACTCCTGGACTGGCTACACCTTC
CDR3 protein: CSVEGWRDSWTGYTF

D gene: -
J gene: TRBJ2-7
V gene: TRBV4-1
clone size: few
CDR3 DNA: TGCGCCAGCAGCCAAGGGGGAGCGTCTGACGAGCAGTACTTC
CDR3 protein: CASSQGGASDEQYF

D gene: -
J gene: TRBJ1-1
V gene: TRBV14
clone size: -
CDR3 DNA: TGTGCCAGCAGCCAACGGGGTCGGGTGAACACTGAAGCTTTCTTT
CDR3 protein: CASSQRGRVNTEAFF

D gene: -
J gene: TRBJ2-3
V gene: TRBV5-1
clone size: many
CDR3 DNA: TGCGCCAGCAGCTTGGTCCCGTCGACGGATACGCAGTATTTT
CDR3 protein: CASSLVPSTDTQYF

D gene: -
J gene: TRBJ1-5
V gene: TRBV13
clone size: -
CDR3 DNA: TGTGCCAGCAGCTTGGGTTTTAGGGGCAATCAGCCCCAGCATTTT
CDR3 protein: CASSLGFRGNQPQHF

D gene: TRBD2
J gene: TRBJ2-3
V gene: TRBV5-1
clone size: few
CDR3 DNA: TGCGCCAGCAGCTTGCCGGGACTAGCGGGAGTAGGAGATACGCAGTATTTT
CDR3 protein: CASSLPGLAGVGDTQYF

D gene: TRBD2
J gene: TRBJ2-1
V gene: TRBV10-2
clone size: many
CDR3 DNA: TGCGCCAGCCGGAGACTAGCGGACAATGAGCAGTTCTTC
CDR3 protein: CASRRLADNEQFF

D gene: TRBD2
J gene: TRBJ2-1
V gene: TRBV27
clone size: many
CDR3 DNA: TGTGCCAGCAGCCCCACCCGGGGGGGCCTCAATGAGCAGTTCTTC
CDR3 protein: CASSPTRGGLNEQFF

D gene: -
J gene: TRBJ1-5
V gene: TRBV7-2
clone size: -
CDR3 DNA: TGTGCCAGCAGCTTAGTTGGTGGCAGCGCCTTAGATCAGCCCCAGCTTTTT
CDR3 protein: CASSLVGGSALDQPQLF